The T cell receptor (beta chain) described here comes from a study of metastatic and nonmetastatic thyroid tumors. Whole-study context: It was across blood and tumor or nodule tissue from malignant and benign thyroid patients that repertoires were compared.

The study's findings and limits: The reported finding was significantly higher TCR beta diversity in malignant thyroid tumors relative to benign nodules, in blood and tumor.

The CDR3 consists of 16 residues. Germline V CDR1 and CDR2: MNHNS, SASEGT. V gave up 2 bases and J gave up 0 bases, with 11 bases separating them. Study processing details: The authors used CDR3 differences across clinicopathological groups to build a distant-metastasis classifier for papillary thyroid cancer. Using MiXCR, TCRdb reanalyzed the PCR reads. These V and J calls rely on TCRdb rather than the paper's analysis. The data show 20,000 or so clones, approximately 15% seen once. Every patient was untreated before thyroid surgery. This clone was counted at least ten times. The target antigen is unknown.

The specimen sequenced was tumor tissue. The clonotype comes from a female donor with papillary thyroid cancer or a benign thyroid nodule (not recorded which). Some clones in this sample may be carry-over from other donors' samples. The chain has TRBV6-1 and TRBJ2-1; D unresolved. The CDR3 bases are TGTGCCAGCAGTGAATTAGGGTTAAGCTCCTACAATGAGCAGTTCTTC. This gives the protein CASSELGLSSYNEQFF.